This record covers a single T cell receptor beta chain. This specimen comes from a study of blood T cell repertoires in COVID-19. The repertoire was sequenced with immunoSEQ multiplex PCR; TCRdb's copy has only in-frame clones and lacks some. This table holds about 170,000 clones, more than 70% found once. This CDR3 has 13 residues. V was shortened by 3 bases and J by 5 bases, with 8 bases between the two germline ends. The germline V gene has CDR1 SEHNR and CDR2 FQNEAQ (reference sequence). The TCR comes from a woman aged 45-65 years in a cohort exposed to, infected with or recovered from COVID-19 (not recorded which). The sample taken for sequencing was PBMCs or T cells enriched from blood (not recorded which). V usage is TRBV7-9 and J usage is TRBJ2-1; D gene uncertain. CDR3 in amino acids: CASSLRQNNEQFF. The CDR3 nucleotides read TGTGCCAGCAGCTTGAGGCAGAACAATGAGCAGTTCTTC.